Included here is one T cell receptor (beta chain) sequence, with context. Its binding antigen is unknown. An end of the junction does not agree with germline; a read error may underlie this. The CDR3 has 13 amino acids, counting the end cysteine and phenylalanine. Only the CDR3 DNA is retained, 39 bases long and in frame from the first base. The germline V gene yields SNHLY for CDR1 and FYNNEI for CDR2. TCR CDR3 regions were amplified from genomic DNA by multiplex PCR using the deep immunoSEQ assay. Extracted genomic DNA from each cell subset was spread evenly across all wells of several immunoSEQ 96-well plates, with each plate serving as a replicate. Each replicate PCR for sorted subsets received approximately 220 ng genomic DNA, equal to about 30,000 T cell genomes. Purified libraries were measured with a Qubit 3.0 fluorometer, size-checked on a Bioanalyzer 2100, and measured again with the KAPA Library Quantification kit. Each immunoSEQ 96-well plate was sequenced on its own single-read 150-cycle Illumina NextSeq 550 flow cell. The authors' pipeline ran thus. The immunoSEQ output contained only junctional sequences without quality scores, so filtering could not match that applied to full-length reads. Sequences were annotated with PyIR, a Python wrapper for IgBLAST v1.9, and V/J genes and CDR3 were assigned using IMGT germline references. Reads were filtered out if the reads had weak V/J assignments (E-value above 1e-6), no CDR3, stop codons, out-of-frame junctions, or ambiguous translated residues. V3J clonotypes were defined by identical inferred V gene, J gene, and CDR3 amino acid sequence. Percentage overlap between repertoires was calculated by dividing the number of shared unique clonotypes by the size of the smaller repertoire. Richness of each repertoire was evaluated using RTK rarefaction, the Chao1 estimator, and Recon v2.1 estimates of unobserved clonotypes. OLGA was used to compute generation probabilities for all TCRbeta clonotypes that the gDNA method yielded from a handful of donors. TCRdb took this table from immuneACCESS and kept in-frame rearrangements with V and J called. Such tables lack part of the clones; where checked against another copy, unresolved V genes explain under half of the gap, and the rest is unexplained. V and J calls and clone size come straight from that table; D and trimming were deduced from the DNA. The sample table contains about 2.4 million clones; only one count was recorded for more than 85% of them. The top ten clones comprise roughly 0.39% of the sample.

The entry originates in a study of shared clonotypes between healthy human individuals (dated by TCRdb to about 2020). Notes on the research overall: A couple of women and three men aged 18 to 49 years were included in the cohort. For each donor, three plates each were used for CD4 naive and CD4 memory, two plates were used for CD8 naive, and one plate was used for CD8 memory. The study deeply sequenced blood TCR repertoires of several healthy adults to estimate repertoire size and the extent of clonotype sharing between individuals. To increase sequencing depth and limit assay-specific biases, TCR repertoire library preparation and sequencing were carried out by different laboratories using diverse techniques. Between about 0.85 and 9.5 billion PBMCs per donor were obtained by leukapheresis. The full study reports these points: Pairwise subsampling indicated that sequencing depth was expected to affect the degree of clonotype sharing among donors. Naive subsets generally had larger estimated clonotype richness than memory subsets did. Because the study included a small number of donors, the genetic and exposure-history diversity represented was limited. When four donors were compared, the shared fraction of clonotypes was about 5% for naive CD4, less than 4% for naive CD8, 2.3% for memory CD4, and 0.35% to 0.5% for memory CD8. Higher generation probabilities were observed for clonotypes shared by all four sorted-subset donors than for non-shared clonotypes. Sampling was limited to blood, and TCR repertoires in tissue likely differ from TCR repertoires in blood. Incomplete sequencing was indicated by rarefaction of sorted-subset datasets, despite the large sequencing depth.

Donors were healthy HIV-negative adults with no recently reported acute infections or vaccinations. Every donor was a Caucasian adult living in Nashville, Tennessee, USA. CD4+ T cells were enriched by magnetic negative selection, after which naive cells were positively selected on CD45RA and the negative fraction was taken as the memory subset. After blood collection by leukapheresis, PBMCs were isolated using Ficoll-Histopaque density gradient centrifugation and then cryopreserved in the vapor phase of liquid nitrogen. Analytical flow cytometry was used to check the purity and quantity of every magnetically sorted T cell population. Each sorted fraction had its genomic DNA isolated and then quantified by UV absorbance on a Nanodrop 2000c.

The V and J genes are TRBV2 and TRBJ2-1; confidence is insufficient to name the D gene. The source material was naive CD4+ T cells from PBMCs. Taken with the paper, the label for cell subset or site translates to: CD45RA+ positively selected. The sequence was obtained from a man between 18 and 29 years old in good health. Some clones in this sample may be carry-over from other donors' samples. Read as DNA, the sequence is TGTGCCAGCAGTTCTAACTCCGACAATGAGCAGTTCTTC. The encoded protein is CASSSNSDNEQFF.